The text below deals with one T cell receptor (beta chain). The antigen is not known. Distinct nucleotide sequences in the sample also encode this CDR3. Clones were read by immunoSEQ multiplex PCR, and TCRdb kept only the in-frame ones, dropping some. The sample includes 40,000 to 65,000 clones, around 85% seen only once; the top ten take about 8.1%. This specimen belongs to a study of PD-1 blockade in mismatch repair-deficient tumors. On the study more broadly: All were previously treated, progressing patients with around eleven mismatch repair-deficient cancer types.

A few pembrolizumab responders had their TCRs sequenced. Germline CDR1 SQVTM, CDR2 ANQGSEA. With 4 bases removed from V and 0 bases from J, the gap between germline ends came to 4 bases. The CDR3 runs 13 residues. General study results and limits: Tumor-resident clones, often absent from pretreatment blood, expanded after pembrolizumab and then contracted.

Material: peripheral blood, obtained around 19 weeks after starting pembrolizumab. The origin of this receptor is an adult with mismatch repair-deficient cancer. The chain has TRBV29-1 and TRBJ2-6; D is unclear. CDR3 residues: CSVVVSGANVLTF. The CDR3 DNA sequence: TGCAGCGTTGTGGTCTCTGGGGCCAACGTCCTGACTTTC.